Shown below are 27 T cell receptor beta chains from a single sample sequenced in a study of response to subunit inactivated influenza vaccine. TCRdb recomputed calls from the RT-PCR reads with MiXCR, one row per CDR3 protein. The sample has roughly 710,000 distinct CDR3 sequences; around 13% are singletons. The specimen was PBMCs from blood, collected 14 to 15 days before vaccination. The receptors were sampled from a man in his fifties or sixties who received an inactivated influenza vaccine.

This clonotype was found a few times. The rearrangement joins TRBV27 to TRBJ2-1, with TRBD1 identical over 12 bases. From germline, CDR1 is MNHEY and CDR2 SMNVEV (reference sequence). This CDR3 comprises 18 residues. Trimming at V came to 6 bases and at J to 2 bases, leaving 11 bases not matched to a gene. CDR3 sequence reads: CASSLIPGQGATYNEQFF. CDR3 sequence (DNA): TGTGCCAGCAGCCTCATCCCGGGACAGGGGGCCACCTACAATGAGCAGTTCTTC.

The V and J genes are TRBV5-6 and TRBJ1-2; D remains unclear. V gave up 4 bases and J gave up 2 bases, with 9 bases separating them. The CDR3 contains 13 residues. Germline V gives CDR1 SGHDT, CDR2 YYEEEE. CDR3 amino acids: CASSIDKNYGYTF. DNA for the CDR3: TGTGCCAGCAGCATTGACAAGAACTATGGCTACACCTTC.

This clonotype occurred a few times. The chain uses TRBV7-3 and TRBJ2-7, with TRBD2 as a possible D gene (6 bases). The V gene lost 2 bases and the J gene lost 3 bases, with 11 bases spanning the gap. The CDR3 spans 14 residues. Germline loops: CDR1 SGHTA, CDR2 FQGTGA. The CDR3 spells CASSLGSGSYEQYF. The DNA of the CDR3 is TGTGCCAGCAGCTTAGGGTCCGGGAGCTACGAGCAGTACTTC.

The chain has TRBV25-1 and TRBJ2-5, with D maybe TRBD2 (6 bases). Trimming cost V 7 bases and J 0 bases, with 9 bases left between them. The CDR3 length is 13 residues. Germline CDR1 and CDR2: MGHDK and SYGVNS. The CDR3 region has the DNA TGTGCCAGCACCTGGGGGGACCAAGAGACCCAGTACTTC. Its translation: CASTWGDQETQYF.

The J gene is TRBJ1-1, the V gene TRBV10-3; D not resolved. Germline V lookup: CDR1 ENHRY, CDR2 SYGVKD. Between the trimmed V and J ends, which lost 4 bases and 6 bases, there was a span of 15 bases. The CDR3 has 14 amino acids. The CDR3 sequence: CAISAQDGRSEAFF. The DNA for the CDR3 is TGTGCCATCAGTGCTCAGGACGGGCGTTCTGAAGCTTTCTTT.

This clonotype was seen at least ten times. The V call is TRBV29-1, the J call TRBJ1-5; 10 bases line up with TRBD1. V gave up 6 bases and J gave up 2 bases; unmatched junction bases: 1. Germline CDR1 reads SQVTM; CDR2 reads ANQGSEA. The CDR3 runs 13 residues. The CDR3: CSVGTGGNQPQHF. The CDR3 DNA is TGCAGCGTCGGGACAGGGGGCAATCAGCCCCAGCATTTT.

The rearrangement joins TRBV7-2 to TRBJ2-1, with a possible D match to TRBD1 (5 bases). This CDR3 is 13 amino acids long. Per germline, CDR1 SGHTA and CDR2 FQGNSA. V gave up 3 bases and J gave up 9 bases, with 12 bases separating them. CDR3 coding DNA: TGTGCCAGCAGCTTGTCCCAGCAGGGTGAGCAGTTCTTC. It yields the protein CASSLSQQGEQFF. The variable domain in full, with the rest retrieved from reference TRBV7-2 and TRBJ2-1, is GAGVSQSPSNKVTEKGKDVELRCDPISGHTALYWYRQSLGQGLEFLIYFQGNSAPDKSGLPSDRFSAERTGGSVSTLTIQRTQQEDSAVYLCASSLSQQGEQFFGPGTRLTVL.

There are a few counts of this clonotype. This chain links TRBV29-1 with TRBJ2-5, with a possible D match to TRBD1 (6 bases). The CDR3 has 13 amino acids. V was cut by 4 bases and J by 5 bases, with 14 bases left in between. Germline V gives CDR1 SQVTM, CDR2 ANQGSEA. The CDR3 nucleotides are TGCAGCGTTGCGGGTAGGGGGTACGAGACCCAGTACTTC. Amino acids: CSVAGRGYETQYF.

This chain joins TRBV7-9 and TRBJ1-2; 9 nucleotides align to TRBD1. The V gene end was trimmed by 5 bases and the J gene end by 6 bases; junction bases not matched to a gene: 4. The CDR3 sequence is 13 residues long. Per germline, CDR1 SEHNR and CDR2 FQNEAQ (reference sequence). Here the CDR3 DNA reads TGTGCCAGCAGCGCTACAGGGGGCGATGGCTACACCTTC. This codes for CASSATGGDGYTF.

In this sample, this clonotype turned up many times. J is TRBJ2-1 and V is TRBV24-1; D is possibly TRBD1 (6 bases). The CDR3 spans 16 residues. Looked up from germline, CDR1 is KGHDR and CDR2 is SFDVKD. V lost 2 bases and J lost 7, with 17 bases in between. The DNA of the CDR3 is TGTGCCACCAGTGATTCACTCAGGGGTCCGGGGAATGAGCAGTTCTTC. As protein: CATSDSLRGPGNEQFF.

The CDR3 here is CASSYRSGNSYEQYF. The CDR3 nucleotides are TGTGCCAGCAGTTACCGTAGCGGGAACTCCTACGAGCAGTACTTC. The genes are TRBV6-5 and TRBJ2-7; the match to TRBD2 covers 8 bases. The CDR3 extends over 15 amino acids. Germline V CDR1 and CDR2: MNHEY, SVGAGI. The junction had 3 bases not matched to a gene; V was cut back by 2 bases and J by 0 bases.

The CDR3 protein is CASSLDGTDLLIGGYTF. CDR3 nucleotides: TGCGCCAGCAGCTTGGATGGGACAGACCTCCTCATAGGTGGCTACACCTTC. The chain combines TRBV5-1 with TRBJ1-2; 7 nucleotides align to TRBD1. Germline CDR1 is SGHRS and CDR2 is YFSETQ. The CDR3 spans 17 residues. With 0 bases clipped from V and 7 bases from J, the junction kept 15 bases outside the gene matches. The entire variable domain, with the rest obtained from reference TRBV5-1 and TRBJ1-2, is as follows: KAGVTQTPRYLIKTRGQQVTLSCSPISGHRSVSWYQQTPGQGLQFLFEYFSETQRNKGNFPGRFSGRQFSNSRSEMNVSTLELGDSALYLCASSLDGTDLLIGGYTFGSGTRLTVV.

This chain joins TRBV4-2 and TRBJ2-3; 9 bases fit TRBD1. Per germline, CDR1 LGHNA and CDR2 YNFKEQ. Trimming cost V 4 bases and J 4 bases; bases outside gene matches: 12. This CDR3 region has 17 residues. The CDR3 sequence is CASSPQSRNRGPDTQYF. Written as DNA, the CDR3 is TGTGCCAGCAGCCCACAGAGTCGTAACAGGGGGCCAGATACGCAGTATTTT.

This clonotype was observed a few times. This chain uses TRBV9 with TRBJ2-2; 14 positions agree with TRBD2. CDR3 length: 17 residues. CDR1 is SGDLS, CDR2 YYNGEE, per germline. With V trimmed by 4 bases and J by 4 bases, 6 bases remained unmatched. CDR3: CASSPRTSGRLTGELFF. DNA of the CDR3: TGTGCCAGCAGCCCTCGGACTAGCGGGAGGCTCACCGGGGAGCTGTTTTTT. Together with reference TRBV9 and TRBJ2-2, the CDR3 gives the full variable domain: DSGVTQTPKHLITATGQRVTLRCSPRSGDLSVYWYQQSLDQGLQFLIQYYNGEERAKGNILERFSAQQFPDLHSELNLSSLELGDSALYFCASSPRTSGRLTGELFFGEGSRLTVL.

This clonotype was observed at least ten times. The chain carries TRBV7-8 and TRBJ1-1, with no clear D. The CDR3 runs 13 residues. CDR1 is SGHVS, CDR2 FQNEAQ, per germline. V dropped 5 bases and J dropped 4 bases, with 11 bases sitting between them. The DNA for the CDR3 is TGTGCCAGCAGCCTGGGGAAGGGCACTGAAGCTTTCTTT. Its translation: CASSLGKGTEAFF.

Worth noting for this clonotype: A much larger clone differs by one base, so this may be a read error. The rearrangement joins TRBV2 to TRBJ2-7; a possible D gene is TRBD2 (6 bases). The germline V gene encodes CDR1 SNHLY and CDR2 FYNNEI. V lost 0 bases, J lost 8 bases, and 11 bases lay in between. The CDR3 sequence is 13 residues long. The CDR3 region is CASSEAGGNKQYF. The DNA of the CDR3 is TGTGCCAGCAGTGAAGCTGGCGGGAACAAGCAGTACTTC. Supplemented by reference TRBV2 and TRBJ2-7, the full variable domain reads EPEVTQTPSHQVTQMGQEVILRCVPISNHLYFYWYRQILGQKVEFLVSFYNNEISEKSEIFDDQFSVERPDGSNFTLKIRSTKLEDSAMYFCASSEAGGNKQYFGPGTRLTVT.

The chain has TRBV29-1 and TRBJ2-1; 10 nucleotides match TRBD2. Germline trimming cut 1 base from V and 0 bases from J; bases unmatched to any gene: 12. CDR3 length: 19 residues. From germline, CDR1 is SQVTM and CDR2 ANQGSEA. The DNA of the CDR3 is TGCAGCGTTGAAGGGCTAGCGGGGGAAACTTTTTACTCCTACAATGAGCAGTTCTTC. The encoded protein is CSVEGLAGETFYSYNEQFF.

This clonotype occurred a few times. The chain employs TRBV13 and TRBJ2-7; 9 nucleotides align to TRBD1. The CDR3 covers 16 residues. Germline CDR1 is PRHDT and CDR2 is FYEKMQ (reference sequence). J lost 4 bases, V lost 5 bases, and 12 bases had no gene match. The CDR3 nucleotides read TGTGCCAGCAGCCGTATTACGGGACAGGGTACGTACGAGCAGTACTTC. It translates to CASSRITGQGTYEQYF.

In its sample, this clonotype was seen many times. The chain is built from TRBV4-2 and TRBJ1-1; D is unresolved. V lost 7 bases and J 1 base, leaving 13 bases between the germline ends. Germline values: CDR1 LGHNA, CDR2 YNFKEQ. The CDR3 totals 14 residues. The CDR3 reads CASISGASNTEAFF. The CDR3 DNA reads TGTGCCAGCATTTCCGGCGCTTCGAACACTGAAGCTTTCTTT.

The V and J genes are TRBV29-1 and TRBJ2-1; D is possibly TRBD2 (6 bases). The CDR3 is made up of 13 amino acids. Trimming stripped 6 bases from V and 0 bases from J, with 9 bases between. CDR1 SQVTM and CDR2 ANQGSEA come from the germline V gene. CDR3 loop: CSVGEVSYNEQFF. In DNA, the CDR3 is TGCAGCGTGGGGGAGGTCTCCTACAATGAGCAGTTCTTC.

This chain links TRBV12-3 or TRBV12-4 with TRBJ2-7; 7 bases align to TRBD2. V trimming: 5 bases; J trimming: 6 bases; junction bases outside the gene matches: 13. The CDR3 is 15 residues long. CDR3 sequence: CASSQSGLGRREQYF. The CDR3 DNA reads as TGTGCCAGCAGTCAATCTGGACTAGGGAGACGCGAGCAGTACTTC.

The rearrangement uses TRBV7-9 and TRBJ2-2; unclear D gene. The CDR3 has 13 residues. V lost 1 base, J lost 7 bases, and 7 bases lay in between. In germline, CDR1 is SEHNR, CDR2 FQNEAQ (reference sequence). The CDR3 protein is CASSLVGGGELFF. The CDR3 DNA reads as TGTGCCAGCAGCTTAGTGGGCGGCGGGGAGCTGTTTTTT.

The V gene is TRBV6-1, the J gene TRBJ2-2; D is undetermined. The germline CDR1 and CDR2 sequences are MNHNS and SASEGT. The CDR3 extends over 16 amino acids. V was cut by 2 bases and J by 1 base, with 11 bases left in between. The CDR3 loop is CASSETYSWNTGELFF. CDR3 in DNA: TGTGCCAGCAGTGAAACCTACTCCTGGAACACCGGGGAGCTGTTTTTT.

This chain joins TRBV12-3 or TRBV12-4 and TRBJ2-3, with D perhaps matching TRBD1 or TRBD2 (5 bases each). This CDR3 spans 15 amino acids. Deletions cut 6 bases from V and 6 bases from J, with 19 bases between. CDR3 loop: CASRDRTRGGDTQYF. The CDR3 DNA sequence: TGTGCCAGCAGAGATCGGACACGGGGTGGGGATACGCAGTATTTT.

This clonotype showed up just a few times. This chain links TRBV5-1 with TRBJ1-4, with no clear D. This CDR3 has 16 amino acids. Germline loops: CDR1 SGHRS, CDR2 YFSETQ. V gave up 0 bases and J gave up 4 bases, with 13 bases separating them. CDR3 protein: CASSLALGGDNEKLFF. Here the CDR3 DNA reads TGCGCCAGCAGCTTGGCCTTGGGTGGAGATAATGAAAAACTGTTTTTT.

The chain combines TRBV29-1 with TRBJ2-1; 8 bases map to TRBD1. This CDR3 is built from 14 residues. Germline assignment: CDR1 SQVTM and CDR2 ANQGSEA. V was clipped by 3 bases and J by 4 bases; unmatched bases: 5. The CDR3 protein is CSVDRQGQYNEQFF. CDR3 sequence (DNA): TGCAGCGTTGACAGACAGGGGCAGTACAATGAGCAGTTCTTC.

The chain combines TRBV3-1 with TRBJ2-7, with D perhaps matching TRBD2 (6 bases). Germline CDR1 LGHDT, CDR2 YNNKEL (reference sequence). V was clipped by 2 bases and J by 3 bases, with 14 bases between them. The CDR3 extends over 15 amino acids. For the CDR3, the DNA is TGTGCCAGCAGCCAAAACCCAGGGCGGGGCTACGAGCAGTACTTC. Translated, it gives CASSQNPGRGYEQYF.